The rows below give T cell receptor beta chains drawn from one sample of a study of T cell repertoires in cytomegalovirus infection. MiXCR, run by TCRdb on the reads, gives a single entry per CDR3 protein. The sample carries about 490,000 distinct CDR3 sequences, approximately 17% recorded once. The specimen was CD8+ T cells from PBMCs. Receptor source: a human donor in good health (CMV status not recorded). Some clones in this sample may be carry-over from other donors' samples. Both conserved end residues are part of each CDR3. The order of the fields is V gene, D gene, J gene, clone size, CDR3 protein, CDR3 DNA. A D gene is named only where the DNA matches it firmly. Not every row has a clone size; where given, it reads once, few, many or a size class.

TRBV12-3/TRBV12-4	TRBD1	TRBJ1-1	many	CASTLGDRVNTEAFF	TGTGCCAGCACCCTCGGGGACAGGGTGAACACTGAAGCTTTCTTT
TRBV20-1	-	TRBJ2-2	-	CSAPSAGELFF	TGCAGTGCCCCCTCGGCCGGGGAGCTGTTTTTT
TRBV15	-	TRBJ2-7	many	CATSAPEGSEQYF	TGTGCCACCAGCGCTCCTGAGGGCAGCGAGCAGTACTTC
TRBV28	-	TRBJ2-3	many	CASSLYGRYPDTQYF	TGTGCCAGCAGTTTATACGGGCGTTATCCAGATACGCAGTATTTT
TRBV28	-	TRBJ1-4	-	CASSPHRLATNEKLFF	TGTGCCAGCAGTCCCCACAGACTTGCAACTAATGAAAAACTGTTTTTT
TRBV2	-	TRBJ1-1	-	CAIDQLNTEAFF	TGTGCCATAGACCAATTGAACACTGAAGCTTTCTTT
TRBV7-9	-	TRBJ2-7	few	CASSTTGTPYEQYF	TGTGCCAGCAGCACAACCGGGACTCCCTACGAGCAGTACTTC
TRBV7-4	-	TRBJ2-5	once	CASRLDRYQETQYF	TGTGCCAGCAGGCTGGATAGGTACCAAGAGACCCAGTACTTC
TRBV7-2	-	TRBJ1-2	many	CASSLRPDAHYYGYTF	TGTGCCAGCAGCCTTCGGCCGGACGCACATTACTATGGCTACACCTTC
TRBV6-5	-	TRBJ1-6	few	CASSQVQGRSSYNSPLHF	TGTGCCAGCAGCCAAGTACAGGGTCGGAGCTCCTATAATTCACCCCTCCACTTT
TRBV7-7	TRBD2	TRBJ2-1	many	CASSLRPTSGSKDNEQFF	TGTGCTAGCAGCTTGCGACCGACTAGCGGGAGTAAGGACAATGAGCAGTTCTTC
TRBV11-2	-	TRBJ1-6	few	CASSLDWKGSPYNSPLHF	TGTGCCAGCAGCTTAGATTGGAAGGGGTCCCCCTATAATTCACCCCTCCACTTT
TRBV5-1	-	TRBJ2-1	once	CASSLGANAYNEQFF	TGCGCCAGCAGCTTGGGGGCCAACGCCTACAATGAGCAGTTCTTC
TRBV10-3	TRBD1	TRBJ2-7	many	CAISARDRDSYEQYF	TGTGCCATCAGCGCCCGGGACAGGGACTCCTACGAGCAGTACTTC
TRBV5-6	-	TRBJ2-7	few	CASSLDLTRPYEQYF	TGTGCCAGCAGCTTGGATTTAACGCGCCCCTACGAGCAGTACTTC
TRBV11-1	-	TRBJ1-2	many	CASSPSPQGYGYTF	TGTGCCAGCAGCCCTTCTCCACAGGGCTATGGCTACACCTTC
TRBV5-5	TRBD1	TRBJ2-7	many	CASSRTGNEQYF	TGTGCCAGCAGCCGGACAGGGAACGAGCAGTACTTC
TRBV6-1	-	TRBJ1-2	many	CASSEAFGEPLDGYTF	TGTGCCAGCAGTGAAGCATTCGGGGAACCCCTTGATGGCTACACCTTC
TRBV6-1	-	TRBJ2-2	many	CASSDHIFTGELFF	TGTGCCAGCAGTGACCACATCTTCACCGGGGAGCTGTTTTTT
TRBV6-1	-	TRBJ2-7	few	CASYDRAYEQYF	TGTGCCAGCTATGACAGAGCTTACGAGCAGTACTTC
TRBV9	TRBD2	TRBJ2-5	few	CASSAAGLAGQETQYF	TGTGCCAGCAGCGCCGCGGGGCTAGCGGGCCAAGAGACCCAGTACTTC
TRBV29-1	-	TRBJ2-6	few	CSVEDPRVHGANVLTF	TGCAGCGTTGAAGACCCCAGGGTCCACGGGGCCAACGTCCTGACTTTC
TRBV7-9	-	TRBJ2-7	few	CASALTLYEQYF	TGTGCCAGCGCCCTTACCCTCTACGAGCAGTACTTC
TRBV7-8	-	TRBJ2-3	many	CASSPGGSDTQYF	TGTGCCAGCAGCCCCGGGGGCTCAGATACGCAGTATTTT
TRBV28	-	TRBJ1-2	many	CASRKSRRGDVYGYTF	TGTGCCAGCAGGAAATCCCGGCGGGGGGACGTCTACGGCTACACCTTC
TRBV12-3/TRBV12-4	-	TRBJ2-7	many	CASRDNTYEQYF	TGTGCCAGCAGAGACAATACCTACGAGCAGTACTTC
TRBV14	-	TRBJ2-3	many	CASNLNPPDSSPDRDTQYF	TGTGCCAGCAACCTAAACCCCCCTGATAGTTCCCCCGACAGAGATACGCAGTATTTT
TRBV27	TRBD1	TRBJ1-6	many	CASSFGQGHNSPLHF	TGTGCCAGCAGCTTCGGACAGGGCCATAATTCACCCCTCCACTTT
TRBV19	-	TRBJ2-1	once	CASKPSRPYNEQFF	TGTGCCAGTAAACCGAGCCGCCCCTACAATGAGCAGTTCTTC
TRBV6-5	-	TRBJ1-1	many	CASSYLPLEHTEAFF	TGTGCCAGCAGTTACCTGCCCCTGGAGCACACTGAAGCTTTCTTT
TRBV29-1	TRBD2	TRBJ2-1	many	CSVGSGSRYNEQFF	TGCAGCGTGGGTAGCGGGAGTAGGTACAATGAGCAGTTCTTC
TRBV4-1	-	TRBJ1-1	-	CASSQSWGSRTEAFF	TGCGCCAGCAGCCAATCCTGGGGGTCGAGGACTGAAGCTTTCTTT
TRBV4-1	TRBD1	TRBJ1-5	few	CATLSGDRVGSGNQPQHF	TGCGCCACCCTAAGTGGGGACAGGGTCGGTAGTGGCAATCAGCCCCAGCATTTT
TRBV28	-	TRBJ1-5	many	CASRAPGAGHDQPQHF	TGTGCCAGCAGGGCCCCTGGCGCAGGGCATGATCAGCCCCAGCATTTT
TRBV25-1	-	TRBJ1-5	-	CASSEFPGDSNQPQHF	TGTGCCAGCAGTGAATTCCCAGGGGATAGCAATCAGCCCCAGCATTTT
TRBV7-8	-	TRBJ1-4	many	CASRTGVGRRNEKLFF	TGTGCCAGCAGGACCGGCGTGGGACGTAGAAATGAAAAACTGTTTTTT
TRBV7-6	-	TRBJ2-2	many	CASSLEQGGTGELFF	TGTGCCAGCAGCTTAGAACAGGGAGGCACCGGGGAGCTGTTTTTT
TRBV20-1	-	TRBJ2-3	-	CSARDQYTQYF	TGCAGTGCTAGAGATCAGTATACGCAGTATTTT